The source of this T cell receptor (beta chain) is a study of blood T cell repertoires in COVID-19. The table came from immunoSEQ multiplex PCR; TCRdb's copy has only in-frame clones and leaves some out. The sample yields some 330,000 clones, roughly nine tenths seen once. CDR1 and CDR2 from the germline V gene are LGHNA and YSLEER. V lost 4 bases and J lost 2; bases outside the gene matches: 7. This CDR3 is 15 amino acids long. This clone is a singleton in its sample. The V call is TRBV4-3, the J call TRBJ2-7; the match to TRBD2 covers 8 bases. The clonotype comes from a woman aged 25 to 39 who had recovered from COVID-19. Material: PBMCs or T cells enriched from blood (not recorded which). CDR3 protein: CASSPGGGGTYEQYF. The CDR3 DNA reads TGCGCCAGCAGCCCGGGTGGCGGGGGGACCTACGAGCAGTACTTC.